This T cell receptor (beta chain) was identified in a study of post-analysis software for immune sequencing data. Across the study: Patients with relapsing-remitting, secondary progressive and progressive-relapsing multiple sclerosis courses were all represented.

Study-level points and caveats: F-measure co-clustering was strong for batch-matched samples. Multiple sclerosis patients had significantly lower normalized Chao1 diversity than controls. Five TRBV segments, including TRBV5-6, TRBV5-1 and TRBV20-1, were more frequent in patients than controls.

The authors incorporated unique molecular identifiers into the TCR beta cDNA libraries. Each CDR3 protein gets one entry after TCRdb re-called the PCR reads with MiXCR. Of hundreds of thousands of distinct CDR3 sequences in the sample, about 50% were seen once. Germline V lookup: CDR1 SGHRS, CDR2 YFSETQ. The CDR3 is 12 amino acids. Trimming stripped 5 bases from V and 1 base from J, with 6 bases between. A note on this clonotype: Its antigen remains unknown.

Sequenced sample: blood. The chain recombines TRBV5-1 with TRBJ1-2, with D hard to call. This clonotype was obtained from a girl between 5 and 17 years old with multiple sclerosis. DNA of the CDR3: TGCGCCAGCAGGGGTAGTAACTATGGCTACACCTTC. As protein: CASRGSNYGYTF.